A selection of T cell receptor beta chains follows, all from one sample in a study of cytomegalovirus exposure and HLA in healthy donors. The repertoire was sequenced with immunoSEQ multiplex PCR; TCRdb's copy has only in-frame clones and lacks some. The repertoire includes more than 150,000 clones, roughly 78% of them detected once, and approximately 1.5% sits in the top ten. Source material: PBMCs. The receptors derive from a girl between 10 and 17 years old in good health and CMV-seropositive. Both conserved end residues are part of each CDR3. The D gene is left open where the match is weak. A clone size is listed for some rows: how often the clone was seen (once, few, many), or a class if it is expanded.

>-|TRBV9|TRBD1|TRBJ2-3
CASSVGTGDTQYF
TGTGCCAGCAGCGTCGGGACAGGAGATACGCAGTATTTT
>-|TRBV27|TRBD1|TRBJ1-3
CASSRDSSGNTIYF
TGTGCCAGCAGTAGGGACAGCTCTGGAAACACCATATATTTT
>-|TRBV6-1|TRBD1|TRBJ1-3
CASSDGTGYGSGNTIYF
TGTGCCAGCAGTGACGGGACAGGGTATGGTTCTGGAAACACCATATATTTT
>-|TRBV5-5|-|TRBJ1-6
CASSLAPEPQSPLHF
TGTGCCAGCAGCTTGGCCCCGGAGCCACAATCACCCCTCCACTTT
>many|TRBV5-1|-|TRBJ2-2
CASSLAKWNTGELFF
TGCGCCAGCAGCTTGGCCAAATGGAACACCGGGGAGCTGTTTTTT
>-|TRBV6-1|-|TRBJ1-2
CASREVTSPYGYTF
TGTGCCAGCAGAGAAGTCACGAGTCCCTATGGCTACACCTTC
>once|TRBV4-1|-|TRBJ2-7
CASRPPGQSYEQYF
TGCGCCAGCAGACCTCCGGGACAATCCTACGAGCAGTACTTC
>-|TRBV19|TRBD2|TRBJ2-1
CASSISGGLYNEQFF
TGTGCCAGTAGTATCAGCGGGGGACTATACAATGAGCAGTTCTTC
>few|TRBV7-2|-|TRBJ2-5
CASSSTGGGQIKETQYF
TGTGCCAGCAGCTCTACAGGGGGGGGCCAGATAAAAGAGACCCAGTACTTC
>-|TRBV11-3|-|TRBJ2-1
CASSEHRDNEQFF
TGTGCCAGCAGCGAGCACAGGGACAATGAGCAGTTCTTC
>-|TRBV10-2|TRBD2|TRBJ2-3
CASSGRGGNTDTQYF
TGCGCCAGCAGTGGGCGGGGGGGAAACACAGATACGCAGTATTTT
>-|TRBV19|TRBD2|TRBJ2-1
CASSTSGGDYNEQFF
TGTGCCAGTAGTACTAGCGGGGGCGACTACAATGAGCAGTTCTTC
>-|TRBV7-9|-|TRBJ2-7
CASSLPVTSYEQYF
TGTGCCAGCAGCCTGCCGGTCACCTCCTACGAGCAGTACTTC
>-|TRBV6-1|TRBD1|TRBJ2-7
CASSEYRGPYEQYF
TGTGCCAGCAGTGAATACAGGGGACCCTACGAGCAGTACTTC
>-|TRBV2|-|TRBJ1-2
CASSVQAGLHGYTF
TGTGCCAGCAGCGTCCAGGCAGGCCTGCATGGCTACACCTTC
>-|TRBV5-1|TRBD2|TRBJ2-5
CASSLFGTSGVQETQYF
TGCGCCAGCAGCTTGTTTGGGACTAGCGGGGTTCAAGAGACCCAGTACTTC
>-|TRBV6-1|-|TRBJ1-1
CASSERVRIAEAFF
TGTGCCAGCAGTGAGAGAGTAAGGATAGCCGAAGCTTTCTTT
>-|TRBV5-4|-|TRBJ2-1
CASSLAPSAKNEQFF
TGTGCCAGCAGCTTGGCCCCTAGCGCGAAAAATGAGCAGTTCTTC
>-|TRBV7-9|-|TRBJ1-6
CASSLGVGGAVNSPLHF
TGTGCCAGCAGCTTAGGTGTAGGCGGTGCTGTTAATTCACCCCTCCACTTT
>-|TRBV11-2|TRBD1|TRBJ2-1
CASSLGTGGVSSYNEQFF
TGTGCCAGCAGCTTAGGGACAGGGGGTGTTAGCTCCTACAATGAGCAGTTCTTC